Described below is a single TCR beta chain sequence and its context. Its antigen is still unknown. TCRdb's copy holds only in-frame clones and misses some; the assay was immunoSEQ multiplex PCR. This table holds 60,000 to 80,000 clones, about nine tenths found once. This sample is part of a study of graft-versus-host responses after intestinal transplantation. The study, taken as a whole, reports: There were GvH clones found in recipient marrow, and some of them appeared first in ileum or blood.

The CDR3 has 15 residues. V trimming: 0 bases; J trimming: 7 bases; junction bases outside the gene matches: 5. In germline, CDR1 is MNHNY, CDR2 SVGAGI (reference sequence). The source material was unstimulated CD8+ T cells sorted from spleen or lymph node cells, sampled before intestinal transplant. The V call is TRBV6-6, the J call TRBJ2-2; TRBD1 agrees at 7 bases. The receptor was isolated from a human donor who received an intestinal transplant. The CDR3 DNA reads TGTGCCAGCAGTTACTCTGGGGCAGGGGGCGGGGAGCTGTTTTTT. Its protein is CASSYSGAGGGELFF.